This T cell receptor beta chain came from a study of cytomegalovirus exposure and HLA in healthy donors. Findings of the study overall: Rare sequences made up most TCRs, while some public TCRs were found in many donors. The investigators catalogued under 200 TCR beta chains as cytomegalovirus-associated.

PCR was performed using 60 Vbeta and 13 Jbeta primers. Profiling relied on immunoSEQ multiplex PCR, and the TCRdb table lists in-frame clones only, not all of them. The profile shows approximately 190,000 clones, 75% to 85% of them singletons. A word on this clone: Its antigen is unknown.

The sample consisted of PBMCs. The clonotype comes from a woman between 18 and 30 years old in good health and CMV-seropositive.

The CDR3 loop is CASSPRQGGYEQYF. CDR3 DNA: TGTGCCAGCAGTCCCCGTCAGGGGGGCTACGAGCAGTACTTC. V usage is TRBV27 and J usage is TRBJ2-7, with a tentative D call TRBD1 (7 bases). CDR3 length equals 14 residues. CDR1 MNHEY and CDR2 SMNVEV come from the germline V gene (reference sequence). The ends were cut back, 5 bases at V and 3 bases at J, with 14 bases in the middle.